Each of the 23 T cell receptor beta chains below was sequenced from the same sample in a study of cytomegalovirus exposure and HLA in healthy donors. The PCR used 60 Vbeta and 13 Jbeta primers. The assay was immunoSEQ multiplex PCR, and TCRdb's table has in-frame clones only and misses some. Its clone listing holds some 140,000 clones. Sequenced sample: PBMCs. The receptor set was obtained from an older woman in good health and CMV-seronegative.

The rearrangement uses TRBV6-1 and TRBJ1-6; 8 nucleotides agree with TRBD1. With 2 bases clipped from V and 3 bases from J, the junction kept 9 bases outside the gene matches. CDR1 MNHNS and CDR2 SASEGT come from the germline V gene. The CDR3 is made up of 18 amino acids. The chain's CDR3 is CASSESVAGGIYNSPLHF. The CDR3 nucleotides read TGTGCCAGCAGTGAATCCGTGGCAGGGGGCATCTATAATTCACCCCTCCACTTT.

The chain has TRBV5-1 and TRBJ2-2; TRBD1 is a possible D gene (6 bases). The CDR3 contains 15 residues. Trimming left V 0 bases short and J 5 bases short, with 11 bases between. Germline-derived CDR1 and CDR2 are SGHRS and YFSETQ. The CDR3 coding sequence is TGCGCCAGCAGCTTGGCGAACAGGGCGACCGGGGAGCTGTTTTTT. Translated, it gives CASSLANRATGELFF. Complete variable domain (other parts from reference TRBV5-1 and TRBJ2-2): KAGVTQTPRYLIKTRGQQVTLSCSPISGHRSVSWYQQTPGQGLQFLFEYFSETQRNKGNFPGRFSGRQFSNSRSEMNVSTLELGDSALYLCASSLANRATGELFFGEGSRLTVL.

The V call is TRBV6-5, the J call TRBJ2-4; a weak D match, TRBD2 (5 bases). The CDR3 contains 13 residues. Trimming cost V 0 bases and J 8 bases, with 8 bases left between them. The V gene's germline CDR1 is MNHEY and CDR2 SVGAGI. The CDR3 protein is CASSYSTGDIQYF. CDR3 nucleotides: TGTGCCAGCAGTTACTCGACCGGGGACATTCAGTACTTC.

The chain employs TRBV4-1 and TRBJ2-3, with D tentatively TRBD2 (5 bases). Germline V gene data show CDR1 as MGHRA and CDR2 as YSYEKL. The CDR3 consists of 19 residues. Trimming cost V 0 bases and J 1 base, with 20 bases left between them. The CDR3 DNA is TGCGCCAGCAGCCAAGATTCAAGGAGGAAAGCCCCTGGCACAGATACGCAGTATTTT. Translation gives CASSQDSRRKAPGTDTQYF.

The V and J genes are TRBV2 and TRBJ2-5; 7 nucleotides match TRBD1. Trimming took 1 base from V and 4 from J; bases not matched to a gene: 6. CDR1 and CDR2 from the germline V gene are SNHLY and FYNNEI. The CDR3 length is 15 residues. This CDR3 reads CASSEGLGGRETQYF. The CDR3 coding sequence is TGTGCCAGCAGTGAAGGGTTAGGGGGCAGAGAGACCCAGTACTTC.

The rearrangement links TRBV2 to TRBJ2-3, with 9 bases identical to TRBD1. The CDR3 loop spans 16 amino acids. CDR1 SNHLY and CDR2 FYNNEI come from the germline V gene. Unmatched junction bases numbered 5, after V lost 3 bases and J lost 1 base. CDR3 coding DNA: TGTGCCAGCAGTGACCCGACAGGGGGAGGCACAGATACGCAGTATTTT. Translated: CASSDPTGGGTDTQYF. Using reference TRBV2 and TRBJ2-3 for the parts outside the CDR3, the full variable domain is EPEVTQTPSHQVTQMGQEVILRCVPISNHLYFYWYRQILGQKVEFLVSFYNNEISEKSEIFDDQFSVERPDGSNFTLKIRSTKLEDSAMYFCASSDPTGGGTDTQYFGPGTRLTVL.

The chain links TRBV7-9 to TRBJ2-7; 7 bases match TRBD1. V lost 9 bases and J lost 5; bases outside the gene matches: 7. This CDR3 is built from 12 residues. Germline-derived CDR1 and CDR2 are SEHNR and FQNEAQ (reference sequence). The CDR3 DNA sequence: TGTGCCAGTTCGACAGGGAGCGACGAGCAGTACTTC. This sequence encodes CASSTGSDEQYF.

The V and J genes are TRBV7-9 and TRBJ2-1; D possibly corresponds to TRBD2 (5 bases). The CDR3 runs 15 residues. CDR1 is SEHNR and CDR2 is FQNEAQ in the germline V gene (reference sequence). Trimming took 3 bases from V and 1 from J, leaving 10 bases between them. The CDR3 reads CASSLDLPSYNEQFF. The CDR3 nucleotides are TGTGCCAGCAGCTTGGACTTGCCATCCTACAATGAGCAGTTCTTC.

The chain links TRBV4-1 to TRBJ2-5; 8 bases map to TRBD1. Near its end, the DNA agrees better with TRBJ2-7, so the J call may be wrong. From germline, CDR1 is MGHRA and CDR2 YSYEKL. This CDR3 is 16 amino acids long. For the CDR3, the DNA is TGCGCCAGCAGCCAAGGGGGACAGGCAAGCTCCTACGAGCAGTACTTC. The encoded protein is CASSQGGQASSYEQYF.

The gene calls are TRBV9 and TRBJ2-3; no firm D call. V gave up 1 base and J gave up 3 bases, with 9 bases separating them. CDR1 is SGDLS and CDR2 is YYNGEE in the germline V gene. This CDR3 region has 14 residues. CDR3 region: CASSVFPRTDTQYF. The CDR3, as DNA: TGTGCCAGCAGCGTATTTCCCAGAACAGATACGCAGTATTTT.

This chain links TRBV6-5 with TRBJ1-2; no reliable D call. Germline lookup yields CDR1 MNHEY and CDR2 SVGAGI. The CDR3 is 15 residues long. V dropped 0 bases and J dropped 6 bases, with 14 bases sitting between them. Here the CDR3 reads CASSYSGVLGNGYTF. The CDR3 DNA reads TGTGCCAGCAGTTACTCCGGGGTCTTAGGGAATGGCTACACCTTC.

The chain is built from TRBV2 and TRBJ1-1, with D possibly matching TRBD1 (6 bases). V gave up 6 bases and J gave up 1 base, with 12 bases separating them. The germline V gene encodes CDR1 SNHLY and CDR2 FYNNEI. The CDR3 has 14 amino acids. CDR3 region: CASRTGVGNTEAFF. The CDR3, as DNA: TGTGCCAGCAGGACAGGCGTTGGGAACACTGAAGCTTTCTTT.

The DNA of the CDR3 is TGTGCCAGCAACCAACAGGGGACAAACACTGAAGCTTTCTTT. Protein product: CASNQQGTNTEAFF. The V gene is TRBV13, the J gene TRBJ1-1; 7 nucleotides agree with TRBD1. This CDR3 has 14 residues. The ends lost 7 bases at V and 2 bases at J; junction bases unmatched: 7. Looked up from germline, CDR1 is PRHDT and CDR2 is FYEKMQ (reference sequence).

The chain uses TRBV15 and TRBJ2-1; TRBD2 matches 7 bases. This CDR3 region has 16 residues. The germline V gene encodes CDR1 LNHNV and CDR2 YYDKDF (reference sequence). After removal of 0 bases from V and 9 bases from J, the junction contained 11 bases not matched to a gene. The CDR3, as DNA: TGTGCCACCAGCAGAGATCCGTTGGGGGGGAATAGTGAGCAGTTCTTC. It encodes CATSRDPLGGNSEQFF.

In nucleotides, the CDR3 is TGTGCCAGCAGGGATACAGTGAACACTGAAGCTTTCTTT. Translated: CASRDTVNTEAFF. The chain couples TRBV2 to TRBJ1-1, with D uncertain. This CDR3 has 13 amino acids. The germline V and J ends were trimmed by 6 bases and 0 bases, with 8 bases remaining between them. The germline V gene has CDR1 SNHLY and CDR2 FYNNEI.

This chain joins TRBV6-5 and TRBJ1-3, with D possibly matching TRBD1 (5 bases). This CDR3 spans 15 amino acids. The V and J ends lost 0 bases and 2 bases respectively, with 8 bases between them. The germline CDR1 and CDR2 sequences are MNHEY and SVGAGI. The CDR3 protein is CASSYSGGTGNTIYF. CDR3 sequence (DNA): TGTGCCAGCAGTTACTCGGGGGGGACTGGAAACACCATATATTTT.

The J gene is TRBJ1-6, the V gene TRBV30; 8 positions agree with TRBD1. The germline CDR1 and CDR2 sequences are GTSNPN and SVGIG (reference sequence). J was trimmed by 9 bases and V by 4 bases; bases with no gene match: 2. This CDR3 has 12 amino acids. The CDR3 spells CAWTGGGSPLHF. The CDR3 DNA reads as TGTGCCTGGACAGGGGGCGGTTCACCCCTCCACTTT.

This chain's CDR3 is CASSPPLYTEAFF. The CDR3 bases are TGTGCCAGCAGCCCTCCTCTTTACACTGAAGCTTTCTTT. This rearrangement joins TRBV4-2 to TRBJ1-1; D not resolved. Germline V gene lookup returns CDR1 LGHNA and CDR2 YNFKEQ. Trimming took 4 bases from V and 3 from J, leaving 9 bases between them. The CDR3 spans 13 residues.

V gene TRBV13 combines with J gene TRBJ1-1; TRBD1 is a possible D gene (5 bases). The CDR3 consists of 16 residues. V gave up 6 bases and J gave up 1 base, with 18 bases separating them. Looked up from germline, CDR1 is PRHDT and CDR2 is FYEKMQ (reference sequence). This CDR3 is CASRYTGWGGNTEAFF. CDR3 bases: TGTGCCAGCAGATATACTGGGTGGGGGGGGAACACTGAAGCTTTCTTT.

In DNA, the CDR3 is TGTGCCAGCAGCCCCTCGGGGCTAGCGGTTACCTACGAGCAGTACTTC. Protein sequence: CASSPSGLAVTYEQYF. The rearrangement joins TRBV7-3 to TRBJ2-7; 7 positions match TRBD2. J gave up 2 bases and V 5 bases, and 12 bases lay outside the gene matches. This CDR3 comprises 16 residues. CDR1 is SGHTA, CDR2 FQGTGA, per germline.

The chain combines TRBV5-1 with TRBJ2-5; D may be TRBD1 (6 bases). The CDR3 is made up of 17 amino acids. Deletions cut 3 bases from V and 2 bases from J, with 20 bases between. Germline CDR1 and CDR2: SGHRS and YFSETQ. The CDR3 here is CASSSGAGGYSQETQYF. The CDR3 DNA follows: TGCGCCAGCAGCTCAGGGGCGGGCGGGTATAGTCAAGAGACCCAGTACTTC.

The chain has TRBV15 and TRBJ1-5, with D hard to call. Germline CDR1 is LNHNV and CDR2 is YYDKDF (reference sequence). The CDR3 runs to 12 residues. Trimming cost V 0 bases and J 6 bases, with 3 bases left between them. The CDR3 DNA is TGTGCCACCAGCAGAGATCGTCAGCCCCAGCATTTT. It yields the protein CATSRDRQPQHF.

This chain links TRBV20-1 with TRBJ1-1; D may be TRBD1 (6 bases). Trimming took off 5 bases at V and 8 bases at J, with 12 bases between the two ends. The germline CDR1 and CDR2 sequences are DFQATT and SNEGSKA (reference sequence). The CDR3 runs to 11 residues. For the CDR3, the DNA is TGCAGTGCTCACAGGGAAGCCGAAGCTTTCTTT. It translates to CSAHREAEAFF.